This TCR beta chain appears in the sequencing data of a study of cytotoxic CD8 clonotypes in ibrutinib-treated CLL. Across the study: The study recorded mean values of approximately 260,000 productive templates and approximately 94,000 productive rearrangements per sample.

Trimming cost V 2 bases and J 7 bases, with 9 bases left between them. The CDR3 is 13 residues long. TCRdb keeps only in-frame clones here, not all; method: immunoSEQ multiplex PCR. This sample has about 130,000 clones; about 80% occur once, and the top ten carry about 13%. As concerns this clone: What it recognizes is unknown.

Study-wide findings and caveats: Clonality increased at ibrutinib response and stayed stable in sustained remission. At progression, however, it fell back toward baseline. Age-matched healthy donor levels were exceeded by baseline clonality, which tracked circulating CD8+ T-cell counts.

Cryopreserved PBMCs were the source of about 2 micrograms of genomic DNA, which went to TCR beta libraries. This sample comprised PBMCs, obtained after 12 months of ibrutinib treatment. The source is a human donor with chronic lymphocytic leukemia. This sequence joins TRBV23-1 and TRBJ1-5, with D hard to call. TRBV23-1 is an ORF, and what it does is uncertain. This chain's CDR3 is CASSQQGFQPQHF. The CDR3 DNA sequence: TGCGCCAGCAGTCAACAAGGCTTCCAGCCCCAGCATTTT.